This TCR beta chain stems from a study of esophageal squamous cell carcinoma under preoperative chemotherapy. Study information: TCR repertoires were profiled from both peripheral blood T cells and tumor-infiltrating lymphocytes.

The V gene's germline CDR1 is MNHNS and CDR2 SASEGT. The CDR3 contains 16 residues. With respect to this clonotype: The antigen remains unidentified. One end of the junction does not line up with germline, which may come from a read error.

Stated time point: before preoperative PTX-NDP chemotherapy. TCRdb re-derived calls from the PCR reads in MiXCR, one entry per CDR3 protein. This sample has over 10,000 distinct CDR3 sequences, with roughly half found just once. Points from the study as a whole: Clonal contraction, more than amplification, hit abundant clones after paclitaxel-nedaplatin. After chemotherapy, TCR diversity rose significantly in peripheral T cells but not in tumor-infiltrating lymphocytes.

The material was obtained from a patient given preoperative chemotherapy. The TCR comes from a human donor with esophageal squamous cell carcinoma. The donor label of this sample is uncertain. This chain connects TRBV6-1 to TRBJ2-4; 9 nucleotides match TRBD1. Here the CDR3 DNA reads TGTGCCAGCAGCCGACAGGGGGTAGGGGACCAGAACACTCAGTACTTC. It is translated as CASSRQGVGDQNTQYF.